This TCR beta chain is drawn from a study of blood T cell repertoires in COVID-19. Participants spanned ages about 18 to 90 years and resided in about 24 US areas. Allocation to cohorts depended on clinical history reported by the participants. In Cohort 3, a recovered donor had either two negative PCRs, clearance, or symptom resolution. Original methodology: It was from reference gene primer amplification that nucleated cell counts were estimated. Some clones are missing from TCRdb's copy, which holds only in-frame ones; the method was immunoSEQ multiplex PCR. Clone size and the V and J calls come from that table; the DNA yielded D and trimming. The sample holds about 280,000 clones, roughly 89% seen once. Trimming left V 7 bases short and J 6 bases short, with 13 bases between. The CDR3 sequence is 13 residues long. CDR1 and CDR2 (germline): LNHDA, SQIVND (reference sequence). The sample holds many counts of this clone.

Sample: PBMCs or T cells enriched from blood (not recorded which). The V gene is TRBV19, the J gene TRBJ2-1; TRBD2 might be the D (5 bases). This TCR derives from a woman between 35 and 50 years old who had recovered from COVID-19. CDR3 sequence reads: CASTNDAGNEQFF. The CDR3 region has the DNA TGTGCCAGTACCAACGATGCGGGCAATGAGCAGTTCTTC.